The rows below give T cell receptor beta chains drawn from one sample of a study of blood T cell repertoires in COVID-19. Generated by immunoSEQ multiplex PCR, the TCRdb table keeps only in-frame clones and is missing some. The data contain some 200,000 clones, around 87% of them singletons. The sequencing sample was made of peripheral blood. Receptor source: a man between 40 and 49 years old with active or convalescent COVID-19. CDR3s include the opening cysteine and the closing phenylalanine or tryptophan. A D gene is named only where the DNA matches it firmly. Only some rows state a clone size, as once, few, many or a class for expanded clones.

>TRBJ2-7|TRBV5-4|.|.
TGTGCCAGCAGCTCCAGGACAGTGGGAACTTCGGAGCAGTACTTC
CASSSRTVGTSEQYF
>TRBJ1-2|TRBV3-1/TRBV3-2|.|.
TGTGCCAGCAGCCCCCGAGGTTGGGAGCCGCTTCGCTTAAACTATGGCTACACCTTC
CASSPRGWEPLRLNYGYTF
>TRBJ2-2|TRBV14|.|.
TGTGCCAGCAGCCAAGACCGAGGGATCGGGGAGCTGTTTTTT
CASSQDRGIGELFF
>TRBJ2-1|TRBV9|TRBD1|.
TGTGCCAGCAGCGGATCGACAGGGAAGAATGAGCAGTTCTTC
CASSGSTGKNEQFF
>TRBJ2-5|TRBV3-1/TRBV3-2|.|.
TGTGCCAGCAGGCAGGGTTCAGAGACCCAGTACTTC
CASRQGSETQYF
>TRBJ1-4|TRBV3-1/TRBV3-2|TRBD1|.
TGTGCCAGCAGCCAAGAGTTAACACAGGGGGCTAGGGAAAAACTGTTTTTT
CASSQELTQGAREKLFF
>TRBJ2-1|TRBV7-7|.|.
TGTGCTAGCAGCTTAGACACCTACAATGAGCAGTTCTTC
CASSLDTYNEQFF
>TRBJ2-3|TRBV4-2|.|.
TGTGCCAGCAGCCAAGGGGCTCACCCAGATACGCAGTATTTT
CASSQGAHPDTQYF
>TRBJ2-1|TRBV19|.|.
TGTGCCAGTAGTATAGCAGGGGCGGGAGTAGGCAATGAGCAGTTCTTC
CASSIAGAGVGNEQFF
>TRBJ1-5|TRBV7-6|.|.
TGTGCCAGCAGCCCGACAGGCAATCAGCCCCAGCATTTT
CASSPTGNQPQHF
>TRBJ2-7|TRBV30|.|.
TGTGCCTGGACTGGGGCAGCCTACGAGCAGTACTTC
CAWTGAAYEQYF
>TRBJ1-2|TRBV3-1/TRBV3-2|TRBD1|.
TGTGCCAGCAGCCAAGCCGGGACAGGGAGGATCTATGGCTACACCTTC
CASSQAGTGRIYGYTF
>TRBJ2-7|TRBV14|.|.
TGTGCCAGCAGCCAAGACAGGGGCTACGAGCAGTACTTC
CASSQDRGYEQYF
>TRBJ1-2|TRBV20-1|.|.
TGCAGTGCTAGTGCGCCCAGCTATGGCTACACCTTC
CSASAPSYGYTF
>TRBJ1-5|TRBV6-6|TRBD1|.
TGTGCCAGCAGTTGGACAGGGATTTTGGATCAGCCCCAGCATTTT
CASSWTGILDQPQHF
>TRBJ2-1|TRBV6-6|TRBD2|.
TGTGCCAGCAGTGTTAGCGGGAGACCTCAAAGTAATGAGCAGTTCTTC
CASSVSGRPQSNEQFF
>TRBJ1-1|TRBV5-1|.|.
TGCGCCAGCAGCCCATCGACAGAGAACACTGAAGCTTTCTTT
CASSPSTENTEAFF
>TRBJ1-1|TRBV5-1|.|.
TGCGCCAGCAGCTTATGGGGGGTCGGTGAAGCTTTCTTT
CASSLWGVGEAFF
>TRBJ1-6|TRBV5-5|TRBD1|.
TGTGCCAGCAGCTTGGGGACAGGAAATTCACCCCTCCACTTT
CASSLGTGNSPLHF
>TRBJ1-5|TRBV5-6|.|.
TGTGCCAGCAGCTTAGGTCCAGGGAGCAATCAGCCCCAGCATTTT
CASSLGPGSNQPQHF
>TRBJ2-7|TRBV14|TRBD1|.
TGTGCCAGCAGCCAAACAGGGGGCTCCTACGAGCAGTACTTC
CASSQTGGSYEQYF
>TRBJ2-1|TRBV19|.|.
TGTGCCAGTAGTATAGATCACCAGACCTACAATGAGCAGTTCTTC
CASSIDHQTYNEQFF
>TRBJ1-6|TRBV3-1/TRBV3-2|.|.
TGTGCCAGCAGCTTCCGGGACAATAATTCACCCCTCCACTTT
CASSFRDNNSPLHF
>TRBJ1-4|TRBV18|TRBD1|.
TGTGCCAGCTCACCACCGGGACAGGGGGCACTCACTAATGAAAAACTGTTTTTT
CASSPPGQGALTNEKLFF
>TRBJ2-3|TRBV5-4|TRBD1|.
TGTGCCAGCAGCTCAACAGGGGGTATAGCAGATACGCAGTATTTT
CASSSTGGIADTQYF
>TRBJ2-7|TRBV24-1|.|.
TGTGCCACCAGCGCAGGGGCCACCTACGAGCAGTACTTC
CATSAGATYEQYF
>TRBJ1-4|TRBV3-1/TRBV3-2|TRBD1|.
TGTGCCAGCAGCCGCCGGGACAGCCCTAATGAAAAACTGTTTTTT
CASSRRDSPNEKLFF
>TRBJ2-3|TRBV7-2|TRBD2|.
TGTGCCAGCAGCTACCGCCGGACTAGCGGGGACACAGATACGCAGTATTTT
CASSYRRTSGDTDTQYF
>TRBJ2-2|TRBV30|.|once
TGTGCCTGGGGCCCCGGGCTAGCGATCACCGGGGAGCTGTTTTTT
CAWGPGLAITGELFF
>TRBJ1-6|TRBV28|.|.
TGTGCCAGCAGTGGCCTACAGGGCTATAATTCACCCCTCCACTTT
CASSGLQGYNSPLHF
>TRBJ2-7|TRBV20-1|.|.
TGCAGTGCGTTTCTACTCTACGAGCAGTACTTC
CSAFLLYEQYF
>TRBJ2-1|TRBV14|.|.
TGTGCCAGCCGAGGGGGAGGGGCGCAGTTCTTC
CASRGGGAQFF
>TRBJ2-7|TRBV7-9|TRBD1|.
TGTGCCAGCAGCTTAAACAGGGGTGGTGAAGCCTACGAGCAGTACTTC
CASSLNRGGEAYEQYF
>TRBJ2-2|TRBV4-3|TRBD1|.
TGCGCCAGCAGCCAAAGTACAGGGGCTATAGCCGGGGAGCTGTTTTTT
CASSQSTGAIAGELFF
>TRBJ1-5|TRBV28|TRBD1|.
TGTGCCAGCAGGCTGGGGACAGGGGCAGGCAATCAGCCCCAGCATTTT
CASRLGTGAGNQPQHF
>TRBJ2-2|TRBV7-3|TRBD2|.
TGTGCCAGCAGCTTCAGCGGGGGGGACACCGGGGAGCTGTTTTTT
CASSFSGGDTGELFF
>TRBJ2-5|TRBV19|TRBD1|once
TGTGCCAGTAGTGTTCCGGGACAGGGGGCAGAGACCCAGTACTTC
CASSVPGQGAETQYF
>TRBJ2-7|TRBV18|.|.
TGTGCCAGCTCACCTCCTGACAGGCGGTCCTACGAGCAGTACTTC
CASSPPDRRSYEQYF
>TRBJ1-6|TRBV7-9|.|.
TGTGCCAGCAGCTCCAGGGATCCCCGAAATTCACCCCTCCACTTT
CASSSRDPRNSPLHF
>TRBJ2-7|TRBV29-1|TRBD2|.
TGCAGCGCGCGGGGGGGCCCCTCCTACGAGCAGTACTTC
CSARGGPSYEQYF
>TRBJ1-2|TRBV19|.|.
TGTGCCAGTAGTATCGAACAGGGAAGTAACTATGGCTACACCTTC
CASSIEQGSNYGYTF
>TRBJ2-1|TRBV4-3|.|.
TGCGCCAGCAGCCAAGAAGAGCGCCATGAGCAGTTCTTC
CASSQEERHEQFF
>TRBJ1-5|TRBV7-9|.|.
TGTGCCAGCAGCCAACATCTCTTGGCAGTAAATCAGCCCCAGCATTTT
CASSQHLLAVNQPQHF
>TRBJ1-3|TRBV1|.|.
TGCACCAGCAAATGGTGGGACATTCGCTCTGGAAACACCATATATTTT
CTSKWWDIRSGNTIYF
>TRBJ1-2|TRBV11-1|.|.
TGTGCCAGCAGCTTAGATGGTCAGGTCTATGGCTACACCTTC
CASSLDGQVYGYTF
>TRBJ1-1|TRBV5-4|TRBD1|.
TGTGCCAGCAGCTTGATTGAGTCAGGGGGCACTGAAGCTTTCTTT
CASSLIESGGTEAFF
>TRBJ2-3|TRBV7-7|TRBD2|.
TGTGCTAGCAGCTCCGGGCTAGCGGGAGCGGGGGGGGCGCAGTATTTT
CASSSGLAGAGGAQYF